This TCR beta chain was recorded in a study of T cells in Graves' hyperthyroidism and ophthalmopathy (dated by TCRdb to the late 2010s). As for the study more broadly: Peripheral blood samples were taken at the time of initial diagnosis, prior to any treatment. The 100 or so discovery patients were randomly split 7:3 into training and test sets. Whether ophthalmopathy could be predicted prospectively was tested in an independent validation cohort made up of roughly 20 hyperthyroidism patients plus 17 patients who later progressed to ophthalmopathy. After blood sampling, hyperthyroidism patients were treated with methimazole at a starting dose of 30 mg daily, and ophthalmopathy patients were treated with high-dose intravenous methylprednisolone. A discovery cohort of 95 to 100 patients, 43 with Graves' ophthalmopathy and 57 with stable Graves' hyperthyroidism, was used to find distinguishing TCR V-J signatures. The paper reports TCR Vbeta CDR3 sequencing of over 120 peripheral blood samples: under 45 ophthalmopathy, under 85 hyperthyroidism and 17 progressor patients. In addition, the study compared T-cell repertoires in thyroid tissue and in blood from five or six Graves' hyperthyroidism patients. Study-wide findings and limitations: In validation, progression to ophthalmopathy was predicted by the model with nearly 71% sensitivity and under 85% specificity, a median of roughly 6.4 months before onset. A 13 V-J signature model separated ophthalmopathy from stable hyperthyroidism, with about 90% sensitivity and roughly 84% specificity in cross-validation and 80%/75% in testing. Most expanded thyroid clonotypes (frequency above 0.001) were also detected in blood, suggesting blood repertoires may reflect thyroid immune responses. Sample size was not statistically predetermined, and blinding of investigators to group allocation was not performed.

As encoded in the germline V gene, CDR1 is LGHNA while CDR2 is YNFKEQ. The CDR3 sequence holds 16 residues, the cysteine and phenylalanine included. Left in the record is the CDR3 DNA by itself, 48 bases read in frame from the first base. For this chain, trimming is 0 bases at the V end and 4 bases at the J end, and the number of junction bases without a gene match is 7. Stable Graves' hyperthyroidism was defined as the absence of progression to ophthalmopathy over 18 months of follow-up. Hyperthyroidism patients were newly diagnosed, had a disease duration of under 2 months, and were aged 18 to 65 years. The study excluded patients with uncontrolled infections, other autoimmune diseases, pregnancy or lactation. Diagnoses were based on clinical symptoms, serum thyroxine and TRAb, thyroid ultrasound and orbital computed tomography. PBMCs were separated from 10 ml of fresh peripheral blood using Ficoll-Paque density gradient centrifugation. Total RNA was extracted using Trizol reagent, and RNA quality was assessed on an Agilent 2100 Bioanalyzer.

The TCR beta CDR3 regions were amplified from RNA transcripts. A first-round RT-PCR of the TCR CDR3 used the HTBI primer set with the Qiagen OneStep RT-PCR kit. The libraries were constructed in a second round of multiplex PCR and then size-selected and purified. Sequencing of the libraries was done on an Illumina HiSeq2000 using paired-end 100 bp reads. In the paper's pipeline: SOAPnuke was used to process the raw data, throwing out any read that contained adapters or uncalled bases, had a mean Phred below 15, or lacked an exact constant-primer or identifier match. COPE v1.2.5 was used to merge high-quality paired reads, and clonotypes were defined as unique nucleotide sequences. MiTCR v1.1 was used to align clonotypes to the IMGT TRBV, TRBD and TRBJ reference segments. Analysis was restricted to V-J combinations with a frequency above 0.0001, which covered 99.2% of repertoires. A TCS score was defined as the ratio between F50 (clonal expansion) and ExV (chaos), using BLOSUM62-based TCRdist between CDR3 peptides within each V-J. Welch's t-statistics and random forest reduced roughly 500 V-J features to under 15, which were used in a naive Bayes classifier (R e1071). TCRdb passed the public sequencing reads through fastp at Q25 and MiXCR, retaining productive beta sequences. Rows with a matching CDR3 protein are joined into one entry that keeps the most common DNA and genes. TCRdb's processing, not the authors', yielded these V and J calls. Within this sample are some 770,000 distinct CDR3 sequences, with about 17% of them counted one time only. The leading ten clones occupy approximately 8.4% of the sample.

This clonotype was observed a handful of times. No cognate antigen has been identified for it. The input lacks base qualities; no much larger clone sits a single base away. The source of this sequence is a man younger than 30 with Graves' hyperthyroidism. This chain is built from TRBV4-2 and TRBJ2-3; TRBD2 lines up with 7 middle nucleotides. Sample: blood. The DNA is TGTGCCAGCAGCCAAGACCCCCTCCTAGCGGCAGATACGCAGTATTTT. Its protein product is CASSQDPLLAADTQYF.